Listed below are T cell receptor beta chains from one sample, sequenced in a study of identical twins. TCRdb reprocessed the 5' RACE reads with MiXCR, giving one entry per CDR3 protein. Of hundreds of thousands of distinct CDR3 sequences listed, roughly 8% are singletons. This sample also belongs to another study, concerning yellow fever vaccine responses in identical twins.

Sequencing used PBMCs. Source of these receptors: a woman aged 18-30 years in good health. Both conserved end residues are part of each CDR3. D genes are given only for firm matches. Clone size appears in some rows only: once, few, many, or a class for an expanded clone.

TRBV7-8,.,.,TRBJ2-3,16,TGTGCCAGCAGCTCACCCTTGTCTGTGGATGGAGATACGCAGTATTTT,CASSSPLSVDGDTQYF
TRBV20-1,few,TRBD1,TRBJ2-2,15,TGCAGTGCGAGCGACAGGGCCCCGAACACCGGGGAGCTGTTTTTT,CSASDRAPNTGELFF
TRBV25-1,few,.,TRBJ2-3,16,TGTGCCAGCAGTGAATCTGGCCTGAAAGGGGCAGATACGCAGTATTTT,CASSESGLKGADTQYF
TRBV11-2,few,TRBD2,TRBJ2-2,18,TGTGCCAGCACCGACACGACAGGACTAGCGTTCCCCACCGGGGAGCTGTTTTTT,CASTDTTGLAFPTGELFF
TRBV28,few,.,TRBJ2-5,11,TGTGCCAGCAGTTTGGGCCGAAGGCAGTACTTC,CASSLGRRQYF
TRBV12-3/TRBV12-4,.,.,TRBJ2-6,15,TGTGCCAGCAGTTTTTGGGATGCTGGGGCCAACGTCCTGACTTTC,CASSFWDAGANVLTF
TRBV5-1,.,TRBD1,TRBJ2-5,16,TGCGCCAGCAGCTGGGGAGGGACAGGGGGCCAAGAGACCCAGTACTTC,CASSWGGTGGQETQYF
TRBV27,many,.,TRBJ2-3,12,TGTGCCAGCAGCCGGGGGTTGGATACGCAGTATTTT,CASSRGLDTQYF
TRBV7-2,.,.,TRBJ2-1,15,TGTGCCAGCAGCTTACAACGGGGGACCTACAATGAGCAGTTCTTC,CASSLQRGTYNEQFF
TRBV24-1,many,.,TRBJ2-7,11,TGTGCCACCAGCGACAGTTTCGAGCAGTACTTC,CATSDSFEQYF
TRBV5-1,few,TRBD1,TRBJ2-2,16,TGCGCCAGCAGCCCCGGGACAGGGATAGTGACCGGGGAGCTGTTTTTT,CASSPGTGIVTGELFF
TRBV24-1,.,TRBD1,TRBJ1-5,17,TGTGCCACCAGTGATCGGACAGGGGGTTATAGCAATCAGCCCCAGCATTTT,CATSDRTGGYSNQPQHF
TRBV7-2,few,TRBD1,TRBJ1-2,16,TGTGCCAGCAGCTTAGAATCCGGACAGGGGAGCTATGGCTACACCTTC,CASSLESGQGSYGYTF
TRBV7-6,.,.,TRBJ2-7,14,TGTGCCAGCAGCTTAGGTGGCTCCGCCAGCGAGCAGTACTTC,CASSLGGSASEQYF
TRBV29-1,many,.,TRBJ2-3,12,TGCAGCGTTTCAGGGCTCACAGATACGCAGTATTTT,CSVSGLTDTQYF
TRBV10-3,.,TRBD2,TRBJ2-2,15,TGTGCCACCGGAAAGCTAGCGGGAGTTAGCCGGGAGCTGTTTTTT,CATGKLAGVSRELFF
TRBV3-1,few,TRBD1,TRBJ1-3,16,TGTGCCAGCAGCCACTCGACAGGGGGGTCTGGAAACACCATATATTTT,CASSHSTGGSGNTIYF
TRBV12-3/TRBV12-4,few,.,TRBJ2-5,15,TGTGCCAGCAGTTTTATTTCGAGCGGCGAAGAGACCCAGTACTTC,CASSFISSGEETQYF
TRBV3-1,many,.,TRBJ2-7,14,TGTGCCAGCAGCCAAGCCGTCAGCTCCTACGAGCAGTACTTC,CASSQAVSSYEQYF
TRBV20-1,.,TRBD2,TRBJ2-5,18,TGCAGTGCTGGAAAACTAGCGGGAGGGCCTTCGGTGGGAGAGACCCAGTACTTC,CSAGKLAGGPSVGETQYF
TRBV9,few,.,TRBJ2-2,14,TGTGCCAGCAGCGTAATTGGGGCTACCGGGGAGCTGTTTTTT,CASSVIGATGELFF
TRBV7-9,.,.,TRBJ2-7,15,TGTGCCAGCAGCTTAGAATTGGGCCGCTCCTACGAGCAGTACTTC,CASSLELGRSYEQYF
TRBV5-1,.,.,TRBJ2-5,15,TGCGCCAGCAGCTTGGCCTCACAGAGACAAGAGACCCAGTACTTC,CASSLASQRQETQYF
TRBV28,few,.,TRBJ2-1,14,TGTGCCAGCAGTTCCACCGGGACCACCAATGAGCAGTTCTTC,CASSSTGTTNEQFF
TRBV11-3,few,.,TRBJ2-1,14,TGTGCCAGCAGCCCACAAGGGGCCTACAATGAGCAGTTCTTC,CASSPQGAYNEQFF
TRBV19,.,.,TRBJ2-3,15,TGTGCCAGTACCCGATCCTTGGTAGGCGAAGATACGCAGTATTTT,CASTRSLVGEDTQYF
TRBV15,.,.,TRBJ1-6,15,TGTGCCACCAGCAGAGAGCGGACACCTAATTCACCCCTCCACTTT,CATSRERTPNSPLHF
TRBV6-6,few,TRBD2,TRBJ2-5,13,TGTGCCAGCAGCTCAGCGGGGGGAGAGACCCAGTACTTC,CASSSAGGETQYF
TRBV12-3/TRBV12-4,many,TRBD1,TRBJ1-5,14,TGTGCCAGCAGTTTGGGACAGTACAATCAGCCCCAGCATTTT,CASSLGQYNQPQHF
TRBV29-1,many,TRBD1,TRBJ1-4,12,TGCAGCGCCAGGGGGCTAGAAGAAAAACTGTTTTTT,CSARGLEEKLFF
TRBV3-1,few,.,TRBJ2-2,15,TGTGCCAGCAGCCAAGTCGCGCAGGGTACCGGGGAGCTGTTTTTT,CASSQVAQGTGELFF
TRBV7-9,.,.,TRBJ2-1,17,TGTGCCAGCAGCCTAGACCGGACCCTAAACTCCTACAATGAGCAGTTCTTC,CASSLDRTLNSYNEQFF
TRBV7-9,many,.,TRBJ2-5,13,TGTGCCAGCAGCTCCCGTGAGGTTGAGACCCAGTACTTC,CASSSREVETQYF
TRBV29-1,.,.,TRBJ2-1,8,TGCAGCGTTGATAAGCAGTTCTTC,CSVDKQFF
TRBV7-2,many,.,TRBJ2-1,13,TGTGCCAGCAGTCCCCGGGGGTACAATGAGCAGTTCTTC,CASSPRGYNEQFF
TRBV7-6,.,.,TRBJ2-2,16,TGTGCCAGCAGCTTCCGGGGGCTCGCGAACACCGGGGAGCTGTTTTTT,CASSFRGLANTGELFF
TRBV6-2/TRBV6-3,.,.,TRBJ2-5,18,TGTGCCAGCAGCCTCACCACCCCAACAATGGCATCTGAAGAGACCCAGTACTTC,CASSLTTPTMASEETQYF
TRBV5-4,few,.,TRBJ2-5,16,TGTGCCAGCAGCACCCCTCCGGCAGGACACGGCGATACCCAGTACTTC,CASSTPPAGHGDTQYF
TRBV7-3,many,.,TRBJ2-1,14,TGTGCCAGCAGCCCCACTGGGGGGTACAATGAGCAGTTCTTC,CASSPTGGYNEQFF
TRBV28,many,.,TRBJ1-1,15,TGTGCCAGCAGTTTAAAGGGCAGGGTGAACACTGAAGCTTTCTTT,CASSLKGRVNTEAFF
TRBV5-1,few,TRBD2,TRBJ2-7,15,TGCGCCAGCAGCTTCTTAGCGGGATGGGCCGGCGAGCAGTACTTC,CASSFLAGWAGEQYF